Sequencing of this T cell receptor (beta chain) was carried out in a study of chemoradiotherapy in HPV16-positive cancers. As for the study in general: A couple of HPV16-positive patients' cells yielded candidate HPV-specific clones and common motifs. General study points: Candidate HPV-specific clones and E7-related TCR motifs grew in tumor during treatment. For HPV16-positive patients, expanding HPV-responsive T cells associated with longer recurrence-free survival.

Clones were sequenced by immunoSEQ multiplex PCR, and TCRdb holds only the in-frame ones, with some missing. The table includes 9,000 or so clones, about 91% detected once. Turning to this clone: Its antigen is unknown.

Repertoires were sampled repeatedly during chemoradiotherapy. The receptor was isolated from a human donor with HPV-associated anogenital cancer. The source was blood, collected from a patient who underwent chemoradiotherapy.

CDR3 region: CASSWGTGYEQFF. The CDR3 coding sequence is TGCGCCAGCAGCTGGGGGACAGGGTATGAGCAGTTCTTC. The chain carries TRBV5-1 and TRBJ2-1; 9 bases map to TRBD1. This CDR3 spans 13 amino acids. Trimming removed 3 bases from V and 8 bases from J; junction bases left unmatched: 3. Germline CDR1 SGHRS, CDR2 YFSETQ.